Following are 7 T cell receptor beta chains from one sample sequenced in a study of T cell responses to AZD1222 COVID-19 vaccine. Generated by immunoSEQ multiplex PCR, the TCRdb table keeps only in-frame clones and is missing some. The sample holds 95,000 to 150,000 clones, more than 70% seen once. The material was peripheral blood, obtained on day 0 of AZD1222 vaccination. The receptors derive from an adult in good health.

This chain connects TRBV27 to TRBJ2-1; D unresolved. Germline CDR1 reads MNHEY; CDR2 reads SMNVEV (reference sequence). The CDR3 totals 13 residues. Trimming took 0 bases from V and 5 from J, leaving 5 bases between them. DNA for the CDR3: TGTGCCAGCAGTTTATCCAAGAACAATGAGCAGTTCTTC. Its translation: CASSLSKNNEQFF.

The chain couples TRBV7-2 to TRBJ2-3; a weak D match, TRBD2 (5 bases). The CDR3 contains 14 residues. The germline V gene encodes CDR1 SGHTA and CDR2 FQGNSA. Trimming took 1 base from V and 1 from J, leaving 6 bases between them. In DNA, the CDR3 is TGTGCCAGCAGCTTAGACGGGGGCACAGATACGCAGTATTTT. Amino acids: CASSLDGGTDTQYF.

J is TRBJ1-6 and V is TRBV7-9, with D possibly TRBD1 on 6 matching bases. The V gene's germline CDR1 is SEHNR and CDR2 FQNEAQ (reference sequence). V was shortened by 2 bases and J by 5 bases, with 10 bases between the two germline ends. This CDR3 has 15 amino acids. CDR3 DNA: TGTGCCAGCAGCTTAATGGACAGTCATAATTCACCCCTCCACTTT. Protein product: CASSLMDSHNSPLHF. Full variable domain (missing parts from reference TRBV7-9 and TRBJ1-6): DTGVSQNPRHKITKRGQNVTFRCDPISEHNRLYWYRQTLGQGPEFLTYFQNEAQLEKSRLLSDRFSAERPKGSFSTLEIQRTEQGDSAMYLCASSLMDSHNSPLHFGNGTRLTVT.

The chain links TRBV18 to TRBJ2-7; D call uncertain. The ends were cut back, 0 bases at V and 0 bases at J, with 9 bases in the middle. The CDR3 totals 15 residues. Looked up from germline, CDR1 is KGHSH and CDR2 is LQKENI. The CDR3 nucleotides read TGTGCCAGCTCACCACCGCGGACCTCCTCCTACGAGCAGTACTTC. This sequence encodes CASSPPRTSSYEQYF.

The chain combines TRBV18 with TRBJ1-4; 7 nucleotides match TRBD1. Germline V lookup: CDR1 KGHSH, CDR2 LQKENI. The ends lost 3 bases at V and 8 bases at J; junction bases unmatched: 6. This CDR3 spans 14 amino acids. The CDR3 nucleotides are TGTGCCAGCTCACCGACAGGGACTCTCGAAAAACTGTTTTTT. It specifies CASSPTGTLEKLFF.

The chain uses TRBV2 and TRBJ2-3; 8 bases agree with TRBD2. The CDR3 extends over 16 amino acids. The V and J ends lost 4 bases and 3 bases, in that order; junction bases with no gene match: 9. CDR1 is SNHLY, CDR2 FYNNEI, per germline. The CDR3 loop reads CASSGGRIAGTDTQYF. Here the CDR3 DNA reads TGTGCCAGCAGTGGGGGGAGGATAGCGGGGACAGATACGCAGTATTTT.

The chain employs TRBV6-6 and TRBJ1-5; 7 positions match TRBD1. V was clipped by 4 bases and J by 5 bases; unmatched bases: 5. The CDR3 length is 14 residues. Germline CDR1 reads MNHNY; CDR2 reads SVGAGI (reference sequence). CDR3 in amino acids: CASSLTGFYQPQHF. The CDR3 DNA is TGTGCCAGCAGTTTGACAGGGTTTTATCAGCCCCAGCATTTT.